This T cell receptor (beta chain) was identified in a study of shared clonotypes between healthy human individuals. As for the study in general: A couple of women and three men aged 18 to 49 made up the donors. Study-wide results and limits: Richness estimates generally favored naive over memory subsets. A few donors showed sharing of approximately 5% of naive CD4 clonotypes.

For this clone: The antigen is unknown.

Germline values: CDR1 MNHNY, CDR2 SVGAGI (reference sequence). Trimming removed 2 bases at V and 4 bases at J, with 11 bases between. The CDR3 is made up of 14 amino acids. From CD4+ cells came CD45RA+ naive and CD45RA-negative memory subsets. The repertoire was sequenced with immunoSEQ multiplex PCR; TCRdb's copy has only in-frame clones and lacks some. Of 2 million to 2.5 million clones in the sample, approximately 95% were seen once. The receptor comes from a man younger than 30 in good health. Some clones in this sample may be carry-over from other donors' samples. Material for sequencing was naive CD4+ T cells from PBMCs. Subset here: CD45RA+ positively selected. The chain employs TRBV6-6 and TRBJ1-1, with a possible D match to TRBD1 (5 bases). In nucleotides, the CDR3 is TGTGCCAGCAGTTACGGGGGGGGAAGCACTGAAGCTTTCTTT. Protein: CASSYGGGSTEAFF.